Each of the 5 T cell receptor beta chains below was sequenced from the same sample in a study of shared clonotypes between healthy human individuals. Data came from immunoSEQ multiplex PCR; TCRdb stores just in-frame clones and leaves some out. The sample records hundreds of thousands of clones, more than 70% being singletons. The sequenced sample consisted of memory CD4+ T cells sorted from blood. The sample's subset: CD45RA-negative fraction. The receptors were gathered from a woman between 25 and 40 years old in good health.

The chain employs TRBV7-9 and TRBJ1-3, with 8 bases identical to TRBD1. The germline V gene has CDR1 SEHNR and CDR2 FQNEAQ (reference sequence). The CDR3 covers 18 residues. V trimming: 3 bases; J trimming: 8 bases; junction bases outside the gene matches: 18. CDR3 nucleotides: TGTGCCAGCAGCTTTGGACTTACACACAGGGGGTATTCGGACACCATATATTTT. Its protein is CASSFGLTHRGYSDTIYF. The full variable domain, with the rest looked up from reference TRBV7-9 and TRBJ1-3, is DTGVSQNPRHKITKRGQNVTFRCDPISEHNRLYWYRQTLGQGPEFLTYFQNEAQLEKSRLLSDRFSAERPKGSFSTLEIQRTEQGDSAMYLCASSFGLTHRGYSDTIYFGEGSWLTVV.

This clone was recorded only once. The CDR3 DNA is TGTGCCAGTTCCTCCGTGGGGGGCAACAGGGGCTTTCTCTACGAGCAGTACTTC. Protein: CASSSVGGNRGFLYEQYF. The chain joins TRBV5-4 to TRBJ2-7; perhaps TRBD1 as D (7 bases). Germline CDR1 is SGHNT and CDR2 is YYREEE (reference sequence). Trimming took 8 bases from V and 3 from J, leaving 30 bases between them. The CDR3 runs 18 residues. The full variable domain, in which reference TRBV5-4 and TRBJ2-7 provide the parts outside the CDR3, is ETGVTQSPTHLIKTRGQQVTLRCSSQSGHNTVSWYQQALGQGPQFIFQYYREEENGRGNFPPRFSGLQFPNYSSELNVNALELDDSALYLCASSSVGGNRGFLYEQYFGPGTRLTVT.

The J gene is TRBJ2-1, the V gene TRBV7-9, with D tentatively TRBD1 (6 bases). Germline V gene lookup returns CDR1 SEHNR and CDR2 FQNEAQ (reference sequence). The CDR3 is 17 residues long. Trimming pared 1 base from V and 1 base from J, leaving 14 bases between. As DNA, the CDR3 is TGTGCCAGCAGCTTAGGTGGGCAGCAGGGGTCCTACAATGAGCAGTTCTTC. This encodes CASSLGGQQGSYNEQFF. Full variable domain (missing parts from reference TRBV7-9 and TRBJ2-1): DTGVSQNPRHKITKRGQNVTFRCDPISEHNRLYWYRQTLGQGPEFLTYFQNEAQLEKSRLLSDRFSAERPKGSFSTLEIQRTEQGDSAMYLCASSLGGQQGSYNEQFFGPGTRLTVL.

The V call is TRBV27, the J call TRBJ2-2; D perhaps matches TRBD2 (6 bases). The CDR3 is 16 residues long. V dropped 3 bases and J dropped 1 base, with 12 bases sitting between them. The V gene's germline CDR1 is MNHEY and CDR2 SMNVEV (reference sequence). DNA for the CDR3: TGTGCCAGCAGTTTTAGGAGGGGAAGGAACACCGGGGAGCTGTTTTTT. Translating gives CASSFRRGRNTGELFF.

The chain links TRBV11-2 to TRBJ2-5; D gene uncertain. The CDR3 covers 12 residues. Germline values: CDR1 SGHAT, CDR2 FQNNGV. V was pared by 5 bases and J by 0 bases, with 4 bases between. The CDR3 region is CASSRYQETQYF. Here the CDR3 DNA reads TGTGCCAGCAGCCGTTACCAAGAGACCCAGTACTTC.